The 4 T cell receptor beta chains in this list originate from one sample, sequenced in a study of blood T cell repertoires in COVID-19. Sequencing used immunoSEQ multiplex PCR; TCRdb keeps in-frame clones, though not all of them. The sample holds some 59,000 clones; 89% are singletons and the top ten take 1.6%. Sequencing was done on a sample of peripheral blood. These TCRs come from a man between 60 and 75 years old with acute or convalescent COVID-19.

The J gene is TRBJ2-2, the V gene TRBV15; D ambiguous. Trimming left V 6 bases short and J 7 bases short, with 12 bases between. The CDR3 totals 13 residues. CDR1 is LNHNV, CDR2 YYDKDF, per germline (reference sequence). The CDR3 sequence: CATSPPWSGELFF. CDR3 sequence (DNA): TGTGCCACCAGTCCTCCCTGGAGCGGGGAGCTGTTTTTT.

The chain employs TRBV29-1 and TRBJ1-2; 7 nucleotides line up with TRBD1. This CDR3 spans 13 amino acids. Per germline, CDR1 SQVTM and CDR2 ANQGSEA. V was clipped by 4 bases and J by 6 bases; unmatched bases: 8. CDR3 region: CSVVRRGPHGYTF. The CDR3 DNA sequence: TGCAGCGTTGTCCGGAGGGGGCCCCATGGCTACACCTTC.

The chain carries TRBV7-9 and TRBJ2-2; D is uncertain. Germline CDR1 and CDR2: SEHNR and FQNEAQ (reference sequence). Between the trimmed V and J ends, which lost 5 bases and 7 bases, there was a span of 11 bases. The CDR3 is 13 amino acids. CDR3 sequence: CASSPPSYGELFF. In DNA form, the CDR3 reads TGTGCCAGCAGCCCTCCGTCTTACGGGGAGCTGTTTTTT.

This clone appeared a single time. This chain uses TRBV6-5 with TRBJ2-5; 9 bases fit TRBD1. J was trimmed by 4 bases and V by 6 bases; bases with no gene match: 9. CDR3 length: 15 amino acids. The germline gives CDR1 MNHEY, CDR2 SVGAGI. The chain's CDR3 is CASRLSGTGRETQYF. CDR3 bases: TGTGCCAGCAGACTCTCCGGGACAGGGCGAGAGACCCAGTACTTC.